The sequence of this T cell receptor (beta chain) was determined in a study of T cells after yellow fever vaccination. Study-level background: Any fraction with a low cell number was prepared using SMART-Seq v4 Ultra Low Input.

This clonotype was observed at least ten times. CDR1 and CDR2 (germline): SGHTA, FQGNSA. The CDR3 loop spans 14 amino acids. Trimming pared 5 bases from V and 5 bases from J, leaving 15 bases between. Each CDR3 protein gets one entry after TCRdb re-called the 5' RACE reads with MiXCR. This table has a few hundred thousand distinct CDR3 sequences, 3.6% appearing once. The sequence came from a man between 18 and 29 years old who received the YFV17D yellow fever vaccine. This chain connects TRBV7-2 to TRBJ2-5; D might be TRBD1 (5 bases). The sample here was PBMCs, taken on the day of the yellow fever booster vaccination. The CDR3 reads CASSRRALGETQYF. The CDR3 bases are TGTGCCAGCAGCCGCAGGGCTCTGGGGGAGACCCAGTACTTC. The whole variable domain, filled in from reference TRBV7-2 and TRBJ2-5, reads GAGVSQSPSNKVTEKGKDVELRCDPISGHTALYWYRQSLGQGLEFLIYFQGNSAPDKSGLPSDRFSAERTGGSVSTLTIQRTQQEDSAVYLCASSRRALGETQYFGPGTRLLVL.